The 17 T cell receptor beta chains listed next were all sequenced from one sample in a study of blood T cell repertoires in COVID-19 (dated by TCRdb to the early 2020s). Library preparation was by the immunoSEQ multiplex PCR assay. The source is immuneACCESS, and TCRdb retained only in-frame sequences with V and J called. Part of the clones is not carried over; for the studies checked, unresolved V genes explain less than half of this, and the remainder is unexplained. This sample lists 150,000 to 200,000 clones; about 85% were detected once. The top ten clonotypes cover about 3% of the sample. Source material: peripheral blood. These receptors were taken from a human donor with acute or convalescent COVID-19. The donor label of this sample is uncertain.

The chain couples TRBV30 to TRBJ1-4, with no clear D. The germline V gene has CDR1 GTSNPN and CDR2 SVGIG (reference sequence). The CDR3 has 13 residues. V was shortened by 7 bases and J by 6 bases, with 15 bases between the two germline ends. This CDR3 reads CASPGWTHEKLFF. CDR3 DNA sequence: TGTGCCTCCCCGGGGTGGACGCATGAAAAACTGTTTTTT. The full variable domain, rest sourced from reference TRBV30 and TRBJ1-4, is SQTIHQWPATLVQPVGSPLSLECTVEGTSNPNLYWYRQAAGRGLQLLFYSVGIGQISSEVPQNLSASRPQDRQFILSSKKLLLSDSGFYLCASPGWTHEKLFFGSGTQLSVL.

The CDR3 bases are TGCGCCAGCAGCTCGGGATGGGGAGGGTTGGGCAATGAGCAGTTCTTC. It codes for CASSSGWGGLGNEQFF. J is TRBJ2-1 and V is TRBV5-1, with 7 positions matching TRBD2. With V trimmed by 3 bases and J by 6 bases, 12 bases remained unmatched. This CDR3 has 16 amino acids. Germline values: CDR1 SGHRS, CDR2 YFSETQ. Looking up the rest from reference TRBV5-1 and TRBJ2-1 gives the full variable domain: KAGVTQTPRYLIKTRGQQVTLSCSPISGHRSVSWYQQTPGQGLQFLFEYFSETQRNKGNFPGRFSGRQFSNSRSEMNVSTLELGDSALYLCASSSGWGGLGNEQFFGPGTRLTVL.

In DNA form, the CDR3 reads TGTGCCAGCAGCTCATATTCCCGGGCCGGATTAGGGGGCGGGGAGCTGTTTTTT. Residues: CASSSYSRAGLGGGELFF. The chain uses TRBV11-3 and TRBJ2-2, with D possibly TRBD1 on 6 matching bases. Germline V gene sequence: CDR1 SGHNT, CDR2 YENEEA. The CDR3 totals 18 residues. The germline V and J ends were trimmed by 4 bases and 7 bases, with 25 bases remaining between them.

The CDR3 DNA is TGTGCCAGTAGTAAGGGACACCACGAGCAGTACTTC. As protein: CASSKGHHEQYF. The chain couples TRBV19 to TRBJ2-7; the D gene is possibly TRBD1 (6 bases). Germline assignment: CDR1 LNHDA and CDR2 SQIVND (reference sequence). V lost 4 bases and J lost 5, with 9 bases in between. The CDR3 runs 12 residues.

The chain has TRBV18 and TRBJ1-1; the match to TRBD1 covers 8 bases. After removal of 3 bases from V and 4 bases from J, the junction contained 7 bases not matched to a gene. Germline loops: CDR1 KGHSH, CDR2 LQKENI. The CDR3 runs 15 residues. CDR3 sequence: CASSPLITGGTEAFF. The CDR3 nucleotides read TGTGCCAGCTCACCTTTAATAACAGGGGGCACTGAAGCTTTCTTT. The full variable domain, rest sourced from reference TRBV18 and TRBJ1-1, is NAGVMQNPRHLVRRRGQEARLRCSPMKGHSHVYWYRQLPEEGLKFMVYLQKENIIDESGMPKERFSAEFPKEGPSILRIQQVVRGDSAAYFCASSPLITGGTEAFFGQGTRLTVV.

This sequence joins TRBV19 and TRBJ1-5; D possibly corresponds to TRBD1 (6 bases). Trimming took off 4 bases at V and 3 bases at J, with 10 bases between the two ends. The CDR3 has 14 residues. Germline V gives CDR1 LNHDA, CDR2 SQIVND (reference sequence). CDR3 sequence: CASSRQVSNQPQHF. CDR3 nucleotides: TGTGCCAGTAGTAGACAGGTCTCCAATCAGCCCCAGCATTTT.

The chain is built from TRBV25-1 and TRBJ2-2; D is uncertain. Germline CDR1 is MGHDK and CDR2 is SYGVNS. The CDR3 runs 15 residues. V lost 4 bases and J lost 0, with 9 bases in between. The CDR3 DNA sequence: TGTGCCAGCAGTGGACAATCACCGAACACCGGGGAGCTGTTTTTT. Translation: CASSGQSPNTGELFF.

CDR3 sequence reads: CASRQGDSPLHF. As DNA, the CDR3 is TGTGCCAGCAGACAGGGAGATTCACCCCTCCACTTT. The chain uses TRBV6-4 and TRBJ1-6; weak D call: TRBD1 (6 bases). V lost 6 bases, J lost 8 bases, and 8 bases lay in between. CDR1 is MRHNA, CDR2 SNTAGT, per germline. The CDR3 sequence is 12 residues long.

This rearrangement joins TRBV2 to TRBJ2-6, with D possibly matching TRBD2 (5 bases). The V gene's germline CDR1 is SNHLY and CDR2 FYNNEI. V lost 5 bases, J lost 1 base, and 9 bases lay in between. CDR3 length: 15 residues. The CDR3 DNA reads as TGTGCCAGCAGTCCGACGGGATCTGGGGCCAACGTCCTGACTTTC. Protein: CASSPTGSGANVLTF.

J is TRBJ2-5 and V is TRBV5-8; 8 bases agree with TRBD1. Trimming cost V 6 bases and J 6 bases; bases outside gene matches: 10. The CDR3 contains 14 residues. In germline, CDR1 is SGHTS, CDR2 YDEGEE. CDR3 loop: CASIAGQGAKTQYF. In DNA form, the CDR3 reads TGTGCCAGCATCGCGGGGCAGGGGGCGAAGACCCAGTACTTC.

This clone occurred once. The rearrangement joins TRBV19 to TRBJ1-5; D call uncertain. The CDR3 has 13 amino acids. The germline V gene encodes CDR1 LNHDA and CDR2 SQIVND (reference sequence). V dropped 6 bases and J dropped 3 bases, with 9 bases sitting between them. The CDR3 loop reads CASSTRANQPQHF. CDR3 DNA sequence: TGTGCCAGTAGCACGAGGGCCAATCAGCCCCAGCATTTT.

CDR3 in amino acids: CASSLNGAGLETQYF. The CDR3 coding sequence is TGTGCCAGCAGCTTAAACGGGGCGGGGTTAGAGACCCAGTACTTC. The V and J genes are TRBV7-3 and TRBJ2-5; tentative D call: TRBD2 (6 bases). V was clipped by 1 base and J by 4 bases, with 13 bases between them. Germline-derived CDR1 and CDR2 are SGHTA and FQGTGA. The CDR3 is 15 residues long.

This chain connects TRBV28 to TRBJ1-1; 7 nucleotides line up with TRBD1. With V trimmed by 4 bases and J by 1 base, 6 bases remained unmatched. The CDR3 is 15 amino acids. Germline CDR1 reads MDHEN; CDR2 reads SYDVKM. CDR3 sequence: CASSSTGRANTEAFF. The CDR3 coding sequence is TGTGCCAGCAGTTCGACAGGGCGAGCGAACACTGAAGCTTTCTTT.

The chain combines TRBV27 with TRBJ2-7; no reliable D call. The length of the CDR3 is 18 residues. The germline V and J ends were trimmed by 5 bases and 2 bases, with 25 bases remaining between them. The germline V gene encodes CDR1 MNHEY and CDR2 SMNVEV (reference sequence). The CDR3 region is CASSPTPLGPRGPYEQYF. The CDR3, as DNA: TGTGCCAGCAGTCCTACGCCCCTCGGCCCCAGAGGCCCCTACGAGCAGTACTTC.

The chain carries TRBV2 and TRBJ1-5; TRBD1 matches at 10 bases. V shed 6 bases and J 6 bases; nucleotides not matched to a gene: 2. The CDR3 covers 13 residues. From germline, CDR1 is SNHLY and CDR2 FYNNEI. The CDR3 protein is CASRGQGGQPQHF. The CDR3 DNA sequence: TGTGCCAGCAGAGGACAGGGGGGTCAGCCCCAGCATTTT.

The V and J genes are TRBV2 and TRBJ1-1; unclear D gene. The germline CDR1 and CDR2 sequences are SNHLY and FYNNEI. V was trimmed by 6 bases and J by 1 base, leaving 15 bases between them. The CDR3 has 15 amino acids. The CDR3 DNA reads as TGTGCCAGCAGGAGGGAGTCAAGTCCGAACACTGAAGCTTTCTTT. This sequence encodes CASRRESSPNTEAFF.

A single count supports this clone. The chain is built from TRBV6-5 and TRBJ1-2; a possible D gene is TRBD1 (6 bases). The germline CDR1 and CDR2 sequences are MNHEY and SVGAGI. The length of the CDR3 is 13 residues. Trimming left V 5 bases short and J 3 bases short, with 10 bases between. CDR3 in amino acids: CASSSSGDYGYTF. The CDR3 DNA reads as TGTGCCAGCAGTAGCTCAGGGGACTATGGCTACACCTTC.